Listed here are 25 T cell receptor beta chains from one sample, sequenced in a study of blood T cell repertoires in COVID-19. The repertoire was sequenced with immunoSEQ multiplex PCR; TCRdb's copy has only in-frame clones and lacks some. The table records about 430,000 clones, roughly 90% of them present only once. Material: PBMCs or T cells enriched from blood (not recorded which). These receptors were taken from a young woman with acute COVID-19.

This chain connects TRBV20-1 to TRBJ2-3, with D perhaps TRBD2 (7 bases). The germline V gene has CDR1 DFQATT and CDR2 SNEGSKA (reference sequence). V was pared by 3 bases and J by 1 base, with 11 bases between. This CDR3 spans 14 amino acids. The CDR3 here is CSASTRGRTDTQYF. The DNA for the CDR3 is TGCAGTGCTAGTACGCGGGGGCGCACAGATACGCAGTATTTT.

The V call is TRBV28, the J call TRBJ2-3; 7 bases align to TRBD2. Trimming took 5 bases from V and 2 from J; bases not matched to a gene: 10. This CDR3 spans 16 amino acids. Germline CDR1 is MDHEN and CDR2 is SYDVKM. The CDR3 is CASSGRSGAHTDTQYF. Here the CDR3 DNA reads TGTGCCAGCAGTGGAAGGAGCGGGGCTCACACAGATACGCAGTATTTT.

This clone was seen a few times. The chain combines TRBV7-9 with TRBJ2-2; 7 bases map to TRBD1. The junction had 12 bases not matched to a gene; V was cut back by 4 bases and J by 7 bases. CDR1 and CDR2 (germline): SEHNR, FQNEAQ (reference sequence). There are 16 residues in the CDR3. The CDR3 protein is CASSSPGQTHRGELFF. Here the CDR3 DNA reads TGTGCCAGCAGCTCGCCGGGACAGACTCACCGCGGGGAGCTGTTTTTT.

The chain carries TRBV9 and TRBJ1-3, with 7 positions matching TRBD1. Germline lookup yields CDR1 SGDLS and CDR2 YYNGEE. This CDR3 has 13 residues. V gave up 3 bases and J gave up 9 bases; unmatched junction bases: 6. CDR3 protein: CASSGLQGLTIYF. The CDR3 DNA reads TGTGCCAGCAGCGGCCTACAGGGGCTCACCATATATTTT.

In its sample, this clone was seen once. The chain has TRBV11-1 and TRBJ1-6, with TRBD1 identical over 8 bases. The CDR3 contains 15 residues. CDR1 SGHAT and CDR2 FQDESV come from the germline V gene (reference sequence). The trim removed 4 bases at V and 6 bases at J, leaving 5 bases unmatched. The chain's CDR3 is CASSSEGTGNSPLHF. The CDR3 nucleotides are TGTGCCAGCAGCTCCGAGGGGACAGGTAATTCACCCCTCCACTTT.

The V call is TRBV7-3, the J call TRBJ2-3; D may be TRBD2 (5 bases). V was shortened by 3 bases and J by 9 bases, with 10 bases between the two germline ends. This CDR3 has 12 residues. In germline, CDR1 is SGHTA, CDR2 FQGTGA. The CDR3 bases are TGTGCCAGCAGCTTTTTGGGAGAGACGCAGTATTTT. Its protein is CASSFLGETQYF.

This clone appeared a few times. The gene calls are TRBV9 and TRBJ1-6, with 7 bases aligning to TRBD1. Per the germline V gene, CDR1 is SGDLS and CDR2 is YYNGEE. The CDR3 is 15 residues long. V lost 4 bases, J lost 7 bases, and 8 bases stayed unmatched. In DNA, the CDR3 is TGTGCCAGCAGCCCCCTGTCACAGGGGAATTCACCCCTCCACTTT. This gives the protein CASSPLSQGNSPLHF.

J is TRBJ2-7 and V is TRBV6-5; D uncertain. Germline values: CDR1 MNHEY, CDR2 SVGAGI. The CDR3 runs to 13 residues. Trimming cost V 5 bases and J 5 bases, with 13 bases left between them. CDR3 sequence reads: CASSHATRNEQYF. In DNA form, the CDR3 reads TGTGCCAGCAGTCACGCTACGCGGAACGAGCAGTACTTC.

The rearrangement links TRBV5-4 to TRBJ1-1; the D gene is possibly TRBD1 (6 bases). Trimming stripped 6 bases from V and 5 bases from J, with 11 bases between. In germline, CDR1 is SGHNT, CDR2 YYREEE (reference sequence). The CDR3 loop spans 12 amino acids. DNA for the CDR3: TGTGCCAGCACGGAGGGGGGGACTGAAGCTTTCTTT. Its protein is CASTEGGTEAFF.

The rearrangement links TRBV18 to TRBJ2-1; 9 bases agree with TRBD1. J lost 7 bases, V lost 4 bases, and 11 bases had no gene match. This CDR3 is built from 16 residues. Germline loops: CDR1 KGHSH, CDR2 LQKENI. The CDR3 region has the DNA TGTGCCAGCTCACGTCCGGGACAGGGAGTAGGGAATGAGCAGTTCTTC. This gives the protein CASSRPGQGVGNEQFF.

This chain uses TRBV7-3 with TRBJ2-7, with TRBD1 matching 9 bases. The CDR3 has 16 residues. In germline, CDR1 is SGHTA, CDR2 FQGTGA. Trimming took 2 bases from V and 5 from J; bases not matched to a gene: 10. CDR3 in DNA: TGTGCCAGCAGCTTAGGGTCCGGGACAGGGATCAACGAGCAGTACTTC. Encoded protein: CASSLGSGTGINEQYF.

The chain combines TRBV5-1 with TRBJ2-3; TRBD1 might be the D (5 bases). Looked up from germline, CDR1 is SGHRS and CDR2 is YFSETQ. CDR3 length: 15 residues. Deletions cut 4 bases from V and 1 base from J, with 13 bases between. CDR3 nucleotides: TGCGCCAGCAGCCGCATAGCACAGGGCACAGATACGCAGTATTTT. Its protein product is CASSRIAQGTDTQYF.

Points on this clone: The sample carries other DNA sequences with the same CDR3. The chain carries TRBV2 and TRBJ2-1; D might be TRBD1 (7 bases). Germline V gene lookup returns CDR1 SNHLY and CDR2 FYNNEI. V gave up 8 bases and J gave up 5 bases, with 13 bases separating them. The CDR3 is 13 amino acids. CDR3 protein: CASGSGGHNEQFF. In nucleotides, the CDR3 is TGTGCCAGCGGATCAGGGGGGCACAATGAGCAGTTCTTC.

This clone was detected only a few times. The gene calls are TRBV9 and TRBJ1-6; 8 positions match TRBD1. Germline CDR1 is SGDLS and CDR2 is YYNGEE. The CDR3 consists of 15 residues. V lost 2 bases to trimming and J lost 8 bases; unmatched junction nucleotides: 6. The CDR3 DNA follows: TGTGCCAGCAGCGTGCTTTCAGGGGGCGATTCACCCCTCCACTTT. It codes for CASSVLSGGDSPLHF.

The chain couples TRBV29-1 to TRBJ1-2, with D maybe TRBD1 (5 bases). Germline values: CDR1 SQVTM, CDR2 ANQGSEA. The CDR3 sequence is 13 residues long. The V gene lost 7 bases and the J gene lost 5 bases, with 17 bases spanning the gap. This chain's CDR3 is CSASGAAEYGYTF. For the CDR3, the DNA is TGCAGCGCCTCTGGGGCGGCTGAATATGGCTACACCTTC.

The chain joins TRBV6-4 to TRBJ1-3; 7 bases map to TRBD1. J gave up 0 bases and V 4 bases, and 6 bases lay outside the gene matches. This CDR3 has 16 residues. CDR1 and CDR2 (germline): MRHNA, SNTAGT. Written as DNA, the CDR3 is TGTGCCAGCAGTGTGGACAGGCCGTACTCTGGAAACACCATATATTTT. Translating it yields CASSVDRPYSGNTIYF.

The chain carries TRBV5-1 and TRBJ1-3; no reliable D call. The germline V gene has CDR1 SGHRS and CDR2 YFSETQ. CDR3 length equals 13 residues. Deletions cut 4 bases from V and 5 bases from J, with 10 bases between. CDR3 in DNA: TGCGCCAGCAGCACTGAATCCAGAAACACCATATATTTT. Its protein is CASSTESRNTIYF.

This chain links TRBV24-1 with TRBJ1-2, with TRBD1 identical over 7 bases. This CDR3 region has 13 residues. CDR1 KGHDR and CDR2 SFDVKD come from the germline V gene. V trimming: 4 bases; J trimming: 8 bases; junction bases outside the gene matches: 6. The DNA for the CDR3 is TGTGCCACCAGTGACACAGGGGTAGGAGGCTACACCTTC. Translating it yields CATSDTGVGGYTF.

V is TRBV19 and J is TRBJ1-5; D gene uncertain. This CDR3 has 14 amino acids. Trimming cost V 5 bases and J 1 base, with 9 bases left between them. In germline, CDR1 is LNHDA, CDR2 SQIVND (reference sequence). The CDR3 nucleotides are TGTGCCAGTAGTTTCCGGGGAAGCAATCAGCCCCAGCATTTT. Translation gives CASSFRGSNQPQHF.

The chain couples TRBV11-3 to TRBJ2-7; weak D call: TRBD2 (5 bases). From germline, CDR1 is SGHNT and CDR2 YENEEA. The CDR3 totals 15 residues. Trimming removed 5 bases at V and 5 bases at J, with 19 bases between. As DNA, the CDR3 is TGTGCCAGCAGCGAGGGTATAGGGAAAGAACACGAGCAGTACTTC. It yields the protein CASSEGIGKEHEQYF.

The rearrangement links TRBV2 to TRBJ1-2, with 7 bases identical to TRBD1. CDR1 SNHLY and CDR2 FYNNEI come from the germline V gene. The ends lost 2 bases at V and 2 bases at J; junction bases unmatched: 17. CDR3 length: 19 residues. Here the CDR3 DNA reads TGTGCCAGCAGTGAAAGCGTCGTAGGACAGGATTATCAAAACTATGGCTACACCTTC. It translates to CASSESVVGQDYQNYGYTF. The entire variable domain, with the rest obtained from reference TRBV2 and TRBJ1-2, is as follows: EPEVTQTPSHQVTQMGQEVILRCVPISNHLYFYWYRQILGQKVEFLVSFYNNEISEKSEIFDDQFSVERPDGSNFTLKIRSTKLEDSAMYFCASSESVVGQDYQNYGYTFGSGTRLTVV.

With respect to this clone: Other DNA sequences within the sample encode an identical CDR3. This chain joins TRBV9 and TRBJ2-7; 9 positions agree with TRBD2. Germline assignment: CDR1 SGDLS and CDR2 YYNGEE. The CDR3 contains 15 residues. Losses at the gene ends were 2 bases for V and 4 bases for J; bases not matched to a gene: 7. The CDR3 protein is CASSVGAGGSYEQYF. DNA of the CDR3: TGTGCCAGCAGCGTCGGAGCGGGGGGATCATACGAGCAGTACTTC.

This chain links TRBV2 with TRBJ1-2, with TRBD1 as a possible D gene (6 bases). CDR1 SNHLY and CDR2 FYNNEI come from the germline V gene. This CDR3 contains 16 residues. The V gene lost 0 bases and the J gene lost 8 bases, with 19 bases spanning the gap. DNA of the CDR3: TGTGCCAGCAGTGAAGCGCAGGGGCAGCGTAGTGGCGGCTACACCTTC. This translates into CASSEAQGQRSGGYTF.

The chain is built from TRBV5-1 and TRBJ1-1; 7 nucleotides align to TRBD1. Germline V CDR1 and CDR2: SGHRS, YFSETQ. There are 15 residues in the CDR3. Trimming took 4 bases from V and 0 from J; bases not matched to a gene: 6. The CDR3 reads CASSVGTAMNTEAFF. In DNA, the CDR3 is TGCGCCAGCAGCGTCGGGACAGCCATGAACACTGAAGCTTTCTTT.

V and J are TRBV5-4 and TRBJ2-1; 7 bases fit TRBD1. Germline V CDR1 and CDR2: SGHNT, YYREEE (reference sequence). This CDR3 has 13 amino acids. J gave up 2 bases and V 10 bases, and 6 bases lay outside the gene matches. CDR3 coding DNA: TGTGCCTGGGCAGACAGGGCCTACAATGAGCAGTTCTTC. Its protein is CAWADRAYNEQFF.